Listed below are T cell receptor beta chains from one sample, sequenced in a study of blood T cells in healthy people across ages. TCRdb reprocessed the 5' RACE reads with MiXCR, giving one entry per CDR3 protein. This table holds around 500,000 distinct CDR3 sequences, more than 45% found once. The sample consisted of blood. The receptors were gathered from a man older than 75 in good health. CDR3s include the opening cysteine and the closing phenylalanine or tryptophan. The D gene is left open where the match is weak. Only part of the rows carry a size: once, few, many, or a class if the clone is expanded.

clone size	D gene	CDR3 length	V gene	J gene	CDR3 DNA	CDR3 protein
NA	NA	12	TRBV11-2	TRBJ2-1	TGTGCCAGCAGCCAACCGCGTACAGAGCAGTTCTTC	CASSQPRTEQFF
many	TRBD1	16	TRBV12-3/TRBV12-4	TRBJ2-7	TGTGCCAGCAGTCGGATCCCGACAGGGACGGCCTACGAGCAGTACTTC	CASSRIPTGTAYEQYF
NA	NA	13	TRBV20-1	TRBJ2-7	TGCAGTGCTCAGCGCGGGACCACTTACGAGCAGTACTTC	CSAQRGTTYEQYF
NA	NA	13	TRBV7-9	TRBJ1-2	TGTGCCAGCCGGACAGCCTTCAACTATGGCTACACCTTC	CASRTAFNYGYTF
NA	NA	13	TRBV5-1	TRBJ2-3	TGCGCCAGCAGCAGGGGGGACCCAGATACGCAGTATTTT	CASSRGDPDTQYF
many	TRBD1	15	TRBV6-5	TRBJ1-2	TGTGCCAGCAGTCTGACAGGGACAGGCAACTATGGCTACACCTTC	CASSLTGTGNYGYTF
few	NA	10	TRBV20-1	TRBJ2-1	TGCAGTGCTAGCCACAATGAGCAGTTCTTC	CSASHNEQFF
few	TRBD1	11	TRBV6-5	TRBJ1-2	TGTGCCAGCCGGACAGGCCGTGGCTACACCTTC	CASRTGRGYTF
few	NA	12	TRBV5-1	TRBJ2-5	TGCGCCAGCAAAACAGGACAAGAGACCCAGTACTTC	CASKTGQETQYF
few	TRBD1	14	TRBV2	TRBJ2-4	TGTGCCAGCAGCCGGGACAGGGTCCCAAACATTCAGTACTTC	CASSRDRVPNIQYF
NA	NA	12	TRBV6-5	TRBJ2-3	TGTGCCAGCAGTTACTCGTCCGGTACGCAGTATTTT	CASSYSSGTQYF
NA	NA	12	TRBV20-1	TRBJ1-6	TGCAGTGCTAGTATTCCTTTGGGGCCCCTCCACTTT	CSASIPLGPLHF
few	TRBD1	13	TRBV29-1	TRBJ2-7	TGCAGCGTTGAAGGCGGGACAGGGGGCCGGCAGTACTTC	CSVEGGTGGRQYF
NA	TRBD2	15	TRBV5-1	TRBJ2-1	TGCGCCAGCAGGACTGGGGCGGGAGCCTACAATGAGCAGTTCTTC	CASRTGAGAYNEQFF
NA	TRBD1	12	TRBV20-1	TRBJ2-7	TGCAGCACCCGGACAGGGAACCACGAGCAGTACTTC	CSTRTGNHEQYF
few	TRBD2	16	TRBV7-6	TRBJ2-3	TGTGCCAGCAGCTTGGGGCTAGCGGCGAGGTCGGATACGCAGTATTTT	CASSLGLAARSDTQYF
NA	NA	13	TRBV20-1	TRBJ1-1	TGCAGTGCTAGGGACAGTAAGAACACTGAAGCTTTCTTT	CSARDSKNTEAFF
few	TRBD1	13	TRBV30	TRBJ2-7	TGTGCCTGGAGTGGGGACAGGGGCCACGAGCAGTACTTC	CAWSGDRGHEQYF
few	TRBD2	16	TRBV7-3	TRBJ2-3	TGTGCCAGCAGCCCTTCCACTAGCGGGAGCACAGATACGCAGTATTTT	CASSPSTSGSTDTQYF
NA	TRBD2	14	TRBV3-1	TRBJ2-7	TGTGCCAGCAGCCAGGCTAGCGGGAGCCGCGAGCAGTACTTC	CASSQASGSREQYF
few	NA	15	TRBV5-1	TRBJ2-3	TGCGCCAGCAGTCCCGGGACACCAGACACAGATACGCAGTATTTT	CASSPGTPDTDTQYF
NA	TRBD1	14	TRBV20-1	TRBJ1-2	TGCAGTGCTACACGAGACAGGGAAGACTATGGCTACACCTTC	CSATRDREDYGYTF
NA	TRBD2	14	TRBV7-2	TRBJ2-5	TGTGCCAGCAGACGTAGCGGGAACCAAGAGACCCAGTACTTC	CASRRSGNQETQYF
NA	TRBD1	14	TRBV30	TRBJ1-5	TGTGCCTGGAGTGCCCCAGGGGGCTGGCAGCCCCAGCATTTT	CAWSAPGGWQPQHF
once	NA	15	TRBV10-3	TRBJ1-4	TGTGCCATCAGCCTCGGGACTTCACGGGATGAAAAACTGTTTTTT	CAISLGTSRDEKLFF
many	NA	15	TRBV6-5	TRBJ2-1	TGTGCCAGCAGTGGACTGGCGAGCTCCTACAATGAGCAGTTCTTC	CASSGLASSYNEQFF
NA	NA	15	TRBV20-1	TRBJ2-7	TGCAGTGCTAGTTACCCAGCGCAGGGCGGCTACGAGCAGTACTTC	CSASYPAQGGYEQYF
many	TRBD1	15	TRBV6-1	TRBJ2-1	TGTGCCAGCAGTGAACAGGGGGCGGCCTACAATGAGCAGTTCTTC	CASSEQGAAYNEQFF
NA	NA	14	TRBV29-1	TRBJ1-2	TGCAGCGTTGTGGCCCGGGGCGGATCATATGGCTACACCTTC	CSVVARGGSYGYTF
NA	TRBD1	15	TRBV20-1	TRBJ1-4	TGCAGTGCTAGAATCTCAGGGACAGGGGATGAAAAACTGTTTTTT	CSARISGTGDEKLFF
NA	TRBD2	14	TRBV9	TRBJ2-5	TGTGCCAGCAGCGTTGGGCTAGCGGACAATGAGCAGTACTTC	CASSVGLADNEQYF
once	TRBD2	14	TRBV6-2/TRBV6-3	TRBJ2-1	TGTGCCAGCAACGGACTAGCGGGAGAAAATGAGCAGTTCTTC	CASNGLAGENEQFF
many	NA	15	TRBV5-1	TRBJ1-2	TGCGCCAGCAGGCCTACCGCCTACGCAGGGGAAGGCTACACCTTC	CASRPTAYAGEGYTF
few	NA	14	TRBV10-3	TRBJ2-7	TGTGCCATCAGTGAGGGACAGACAACCTACGAGCAGTACTTC	CAISEGQTTYEQYF
few	NA	14	TRBV7-2	TRBJ2-1	TGTGCCAGCAGCTTACAACAGGGAGGGAATGAGCAGTTCTTC	CASSLQQGGNEQFF
NA	NA	13	TRBV7-3	TRBJ2-3	TGTGCCAGCAGCTTGATGGACACAGATACGCAGTATTTT	CASSLMDTDTQYF
few	TRBD2	15	TRBV25-1	TRBJ2-1	TGTGCCAGCAGTGAGAAGGGACTAGCGGGCCATGAGCAGTTCTTC	CASSEKGLAGHEQFF
NA	NA	13	TRBV20-1	TRBJ2-5	TGCAGTGCTGAGCGGGGCCAGGGGGAGACCCAGTACTTC	CSAERGQGETQYF
NA	TRBD1	13	TRBV2	TRBJ2-5	TGTGCCAGCTCAATCAGGGGACAGGAGACCCAGTACTTC	CASSIRGQETQYF
NA	NA	15	TRBV7-2	TRBJ1-4	TGTGCCAGCAGCTTAGATTATTCCAGCCTCGAAAAACTGTTTTTT	CASSLDYSSLEKLFF
once	TRBD2	14	TRBV7-2	TRBJ2-1	TGTGCCAGCAGCTTAACTAGCGGGAGGAGTGAGCAGTTCTTC	CASSLTSGRSEQFF
NA	NA	14	TRBV10-3	TRBJ1-2	TGTGCCATCAATGAACCGGGTCCAGGGCTTGGCTACACCTTC	CAINEPGPGLGYTF
NA	NA	12	TRBV29-1	TRBJ1-1	TGCAGCGTTGATGAAAGGGGCACTGAAGCTTTCTTT	CSVDERGTEAFF
NA	NA	13	TRBV5-1	TRBJ2-3	TGCGCCAGCAGCTTGGCCTACACAGATACGCAGTATTTT	CASSLAYTDTQYF
NA	NA	15	TRBV9	TRBJ2-7	TGTGCCAGCAGCGTAGTAGGGGGAACCTACAATGAGCAGTACTTC	CASSVVGGTYNEQYF
few	NA	13	TRBV29-1	TRBJ1-1	TGCAGCGTTGCCGGGCAGGTGAACACTGAAGCTTTCTTT	CSVAGQVNTEAFF
NA	NA	18	TRBV20-1	TRBJ2-2	TGCAGTGCTAGAGAGGGGGAAGAGCGCTACAATCCCAGGGGGGAGCTGTTTTTT	CSAREGEERYNPRGELFF
NA	TRBD2	16	TRBV2	TRBJ2-5	TGTGCCAGCAGCCTGCGACTAGCGGGAGCTGGGGAGACCCAGTACTTC	CASSLRLAGAGETQYF
NA	NA	13	TRBV21-1	TRBJ2-7	TGTGCCGGACTGGCATGCAGGGGTCTCGAGCAGTACTTC	CAGLACRGLEQYF
NA	NA	14	TRBV3-1	TRBJ2-7	TGTGCCAGCAGCCACGGCAGGAGCTCCTACGAGCAGTACTTC	CASSHGRSSYEQYF
NA	TRBD2	15	TRBV12-3/TRBV12-4	TRBJ2-4	TGTGCCAGCACTATAGCGGGGGTAGCCAAAAACATTCAGTACTTC	CASTIAGVAKNIQYF
NA	NA	14	TRBV5-1	TRBJ2-3	TGCGCCAGCAGCCTCCCCTCCGAAAGCGGTACGCAGTATTTT	CASSLPSESGTQYF
few	TRBD2	16	TRBV15	TRBJ2-7	TGTGCCACCAGCAGGTCCTGGACTAGCGGGGGCTACGAGCAGTACTTC	CATSRSWTSGGYEQYF
NA	TRBD1	15	TRBV28	TRBJ2-7	TGTGCCAGCAGTTTGGGGACAGGGGTATTCTACGAGCAGTACTTC	CASSLGTGVFYEQYF